Following are 18 T cell receptor beta chains from one sample sequenced in a study of blood T cell repertoires in COVID-19. Clones were read by immunoSEQ multiplex PCR, and TCRdb kept only the in-frame ones, dropping some. The table includes some 110,000 clones, approximately 82% detected once. Input material: peripheral blood. These receptors were collected from a man aged 30-40 years with acute or convalescent COVID-19.

The chain recombines TRBV4-2 with TRBJ2-7; TRBD2 agrees at 10 bases. This CDR3 contains 16 residues. Germline loops: CDR1 LGHNA, CDR2 YNFKEQ. V shed 4 bases and J 7 bases; nucleotides not matched to a gene: 13. The CDR3 spells CASSREIAGGQREQYF. In nucleotides, the CDR3 is TGTGCCAGCAGCCGAGAAATAGCGGGGGGCCAGCGAGAGCAGTACTTC.

In this sample, this clone turned up a few times. The chain carries TRBV6-5 and TRBJ2-5, with TRBD2 matching over 9 bases. The length of the CDR3 is 13 residues. The germline V gene has CDR1 MNHEY and CDR2 SVGAGI. V gave up 4 bases and J gave up 4 bases; unmatched junction bases: 1. This CDR3 is CASSSSGTETQYF. CDR3 DNA: TGTGCCAGCAGTTCTAGCGGGACAGAGACCCAGTACTTC.

This chain links TRBV30 with TRBJ2-2; TRBD2 is a possible D gene (7 bases). The CDR3 totals 14 residues. The V end lost 4 bases, the J end lost 6 bases, and 15 bases lay between the germline ends. CDR1 is GTSNPN and CDR2 is SVGIG in the germline V gene (reference sequence). CDR3 residues: CAWKKGGESGELFF. For the CDR3, the DNA is TGTGCCTGGAAAAAAGGGGGGGAATCCGGGGAGCTGTTTTTT.

This sequence joins TRBV9 and TRBJ1-2; 7 bases agree with TRBD1. V dropped 3 bases and J dropped 4; count of bases not matched to a gene: 6. CDR1 is SGDLS and CDR2 is YYNGEE in the germline V gene. This CDR3 is 14 amino acids long. CDR3 in amino acids: CASSAGTDLYGYTF. For the CDR3, the DNA is TGTGCCAGCAGCGCGGGGACAGACCTCTATGGCTACACCTTC.

This chain connects TRBV7-2 to TRBJ1-2, with no clear D. CDR3 length: 12 amino acids. Germline loops: CDR1 SGHTA, CDR2 FQGNSA. With 1 base removed from V and 4 bases from J, the gap between germline ends came to 4 bases. In DNA, the CDR3 is TGTGCCAGCAGCTTAGACAGCTATGGCTACACCTTC. Protein product: CASSLDSYGYTF.

The chain couples TRBV10-3 to TRBJ2-5; 7 bases are shared with TRBD2. The CDR3 runs 13 residues. CDR1 is ENHRY and CDR2 is SYGVKD in the germline V gene. After removal of 4 bases from V and 5 bases from J, the junction contained 4 bases not matched to a gene. CDR3 DNA sequence: TGTGCCATCAGTGCGGCGGGAGTTGAGACCCAGTACTTC. Translating it yields CAISAAGVETQYF.

The V gene is TRBV27, the J gene TRBJ2-2; the match to TRBD1 covers 9 bases. The CDR3 has 17 residues. Germline V CDR1 and CDR2: MNHEY, SMNVEV (reference sequence). The V gene end was trimmed by 4 bases and the J gene end by 0 bases; junction bases not matched to a gene: 6. For the CDR3, the DNA is TGTGCCAGCAGTTCCCATCGGACAGGGGCGAACACCGGGGAGCTGTTTTTT. It is translated as CASSSHRTGANTGELFF.

The chain joins TRBV12-3 or TRBV12-4 to TRBJ1-2; a weak D match, TRBD1 (5 bases). The CDR3 sequence is 12 residues long. Trimming took 2 bases from V and 14 from J, leaving 15 bases between them. The CDR3 is CASSLSSQDKTF. The CDR3 nucleotides are TGTGCCAGCAGTTTATCGTCACAGGATAAAACCTTC.

This chain links TRBV19 with TRBJ1-1; D ambiguous. The CDR3 is 12 residues long. CDR1 LNHDA and CDR2 SQIVND come from the germline V gene (reference sequence). Trimming stripped 3 bases from V and 7 bases from J, with 9 bases between. This CDR3 is CASSMVRGEAFF. The CDR3 DNA follows: TGTGCCAGTAGTATGGTCCGAGGTGAAGCTTTCTTT.

The chain couples TRBV7-2 to TRBJ2-1; the D gene is possibly TRBD2 (6 bases). From germline, CDR1 is SGHTA and CDR2 FQGNSA. Trimming removed 1 base from V and 12 bases from J, with 10 bases in between. The CDR3 runs 12 residues. This CDR3 reads CASSLVGGAQFF. The CDR3 nucleotides read TGTGCCAGCAGCTTAGTGGGCGGGGCGCAGTTCTTC.

This clone was recorded a few times. In DNA, the CDR3 is TGTGCCAGCAGCAGGACAGCTTTCTCTGGAAACACCATATATTTT. This codes for CASSRTAFSGNTIYF. This chain joins TRBV7-2 and TRBJ1-3; tentative D call: TRBD1 (6 bases). The germline V and J ends were trimmed by 5 bases and 0 bases, with 11 bases remaining between them. Germline loops: CDR1 SGHTA, CDR2 FQGNSA. CDR3 length: 15 amino acids. Looking up the rest from reference TRBV7-2 and TRBJ1-3 gives the full variable domain: GAGVSQSPSNKVTEKGKDVELRCDPISGHTALYWYRQSLGQGLEFLIYFQGNSAPDKSGLPSDRFSAERTGGSVSTLTIQRTQQEDSAVYLCASSRTAFSGNTIYFGEGSWLTVV.

The rearrangement uses TRBV30 and TRBJ2-2, with D perhaps TRBD2 (6 bases). Germline V gene data show CDR1 as GTSNPN and CDR2 as SVGIG (reference sequence). Trimming pared 2 bases from V and 0 bases from J, leaving 19 bases between. CDR3 length equals 18 residues. CDR3 residues: CAWSWIRGKLANTGELFF. In nucleotides, the CDR3 is TGTGCCTGGAGTTGGATCCGGGGGAAACTTGCGAACACCGGGGAGCTGTTTTTT.

This clone was observed a handful of times. The gene calls are TRBV5-1 and TRBJ1-1, with D maybe TRBD1 (6 bases). V was pared by 6 bases and J by 5 bases, with 17 bases between. The germline V gene has CDR1 SGHRS and CDR2 YFSETQ. The CDR3 consists of 14 residues. CDR3 region: CASTRTGGRTEAFF. CDR3 DNA sequence: TGCGCCAGCACCCGAACGGGGGGCCGTACTGAAGCTTTCTTT. The whole variable domain, remainder taken from reference TRBV5-1 and TRBJ1-1, is KAGVTQTPRYLIKTRGQQVTLSCSPISGHRSVSWYQQTPGQGLQFLFEYFSETQRNKGNFPGRFSGRQFSNSRSEMNVSTLELGDSALYLCASTRTGGRTEAFFGQGTRLTVV.

CDR3 DNA sequence: TGCGCCAGCAGCCTGGGGCAGACTAGCAACAATGAGCAGTTCTTC. It yields the protein CASSLGQTSNNEQFF. The chain joins TRBV4-1 to TRBJ2-1, with 7 positions matching TRBD2. V lost 4 bases to trimming and J lost 5 bases; unmatched junction nucleotides: 8. Germline loops: CDR1 MGHRA, CDR2 YSYEKL. The CDR3 extends over 15 amino acids.

Only one count was recorded for this clone. The rearrangement links TRBV7-6 to TRBJ2-2, with 11 positions matching TRBD1. After removal of 4 bases from V and 5 bases from J, the junction contained 6 bases not matched to a gene. Germline V lookup: CDR1 SGHVS, CDR2 FNYEAQ. The CDR3 has 16 residues. The CDR3 protein is CASSWGQGVGTGELFF. CDR3 nucleotides: TGTGCCAGCAGCTGGGGACAGGGGGTAGGGACCGGGGAGCTGTTTTTT.

The rearrangement links TRBV6-5 to TRBJ1-2; D ambiguous. Trimming stripped 6 bases from V and 4 bases from J, with 15 bases between. The CDR3 is 14 residues long. The germline gives CDR1 MNHEY, CDR2 SVGAGI. For the CDR3, the DNA is TGTGCCAGCAGGGGAGAGGTTGACTTCTATGGCTACACCTTC. It encodes CASRGEVDFYGYTF.

J is TRBJ2-7 and V is TRBV7-2; 7 nucleotides align to TRBD1. The CDR3 has 14 residues. J gave up 0 bases and V 6 bases, and 5 bases lay outside the gene matches. Germline-derived CDR1 and CDR2 are SGHTA and FQGNSA. DNA for the CDR3: TGTGCCAGCAGGGGACAGCTAAGCTCCTACGAGCAGTACTTC. Translating gives CASRGQLSSYEQYF.

This clone appeared a few times. The chain carries TRBV11-2 and TRBJ2-1; 11 bases align to TRBD2. The CDR3 consists of 16 residues. Per germline, CDR1 SGHAT and CDR2 FQNNGV. J lost 8 bases, V lost 0 bases, and 6 bases had no gene match. DNA of the CDR3: TGTGCCAGCAGCTTAGAATTACTAGCGGGAGTACATGAGCAGTTCTTC. This translates into CASSLELLAGVHEQFF.